This T cell receptor (beta chain) originates from a study of CD8+ T cells in alopecia areata (dated by TCRdb to 2016 to 2019). Notes on the research overall: The treated patients took part in an open-label pilot trial in which moderate-to-severe alopecia areata was treated with oral tofacitinib at 5 to 10 mg twice daily. Patients stayed on tofacitinib for 6 to 18 months and then had 6 months of follow-up off drug so that delayed response and recurrence could be assessed. The SALT score, which quantifies the percentage of affected scalp surface area, was used to measure disease severity in treated patients. In both human patients and the C3H/HeJ mouse model, the study applied high-throughput TCRbeta sequencing to look at T cell clonal expansion in alopecia areata. Scalp tissue and sorted CD4+ and CD8+ peripheral blood T cells from patchy and totalis/universalis alopecia areata patients and from healthy controls were covered by human TCRbeta sequencing. Biopsies were taken from tofacitinib-treated patients at baseline and again at 4 and 24 weeks into treatment, and several of those patients also had a later scalp biopsy. Scalp clonality was compared among normal scalp (n=4), patchy alopecia areata scalp (n=8), and alopecia totalis/universalis scalp (n=8). The RNA source kit depended on sample type: the PAXgene miRNA kit for fixed scalp, the miRNeasy kit for PBMCs, and the RNeasy kit for mouse skin. immunoSEQ multiplex PCR using 35 Vbeta forward primers and 13 Jbeta reverse primers was used to amplify TCRbeta CDR3 regions. Results and caveats for the whole study, not just this receptor: The treated cohort was small, with a single nonresponder, so links between baseline CD8+ expansion and response need larger studies. Compared with mice, TCR sequences shared between patients were less clear, possibly partly because of HLA diversity across the patient population. Tofacitinib significantly decreased scalp clonality and the number of expanded CD8+ clones among the top 100 scalp clones. Scalp TCR repertoire analysis is complicated because resident alphabeta T cells in normal human skin are also sequenced, whereas mouse skin is dominated by gammadelta T cells. Many expanded lesional clones were found to persist in scalp and blood during tofacitinib treatment, and relapse after treatment cessation may be partly explained by this persistence. Compared with normal scalp, lesional scalp had higher clonality and more expanded CD8+ clones, particularly in alopecia totalis/universalis, a pattern that suggests antigenic drive.

In regard to this clone: Its recognized antigen is unknown. Base qualities are missing; no much larger clone stands one base away.

The library relied on the immunoSEQ multiplex PCR assay. For TCR sequencing, RNA was extracted from every sample and reverse transcribed into cDNA to serve as template. First-strand cDNA was synthesized with SuperScript III using a 2:1 mix of oligo-dT and random hexamers. Amplification bias was assessed with a synthetic immune receptor repertoire, and residual bias was removed computationally. Concerning the study's data processing: Raw reads were preprocessed to remove errors, and CDR3 was defined by IMGT conventions from the conserved cysteine to phenylalanine. Clonality was computed as 1 minus the Shannon entropy, with the entropy normalized by log2 of the number of productive unique TCRs. Whether scalp clones were CD4 or CD8 was inferred by matching scalp TCRbeta sequences against CD4 and CD8 repertoires sorted from blood. TCRdb's version of the immuneACCESS table is confined to in-frame rearrangements and falls short of the full clone set. An unresolved V gene accounts for under half of the shortfall where checked; the remainder is of unknown origin. Clonal size and the V and J genes are those of that table, whereas D and trimming came from the DNA. This sample gives 90,000 to 120,000 clones in total; roughly 84% of them show up just once. Around 25% of the sample is in the top ten clones.

The V end gives up 1 base and the J end 4 bases, leaving 1 base in the junction not matched to a gene. Via the germline V gene, CDR1 is SGHAT and CDR2 FQNNGV. Spanning cysteine to phenylalanine, the CDR3 consists of 15 amino acids. Kept here is only the CDR3 DNA, which spans 45 bases and is read in frame from base 1. The sample's time point label, in plain terms: 24 weeks on oral tofacitinib. The treatment or condition label here, explained by the study, means: oral pan-JAK inhibitor, 5-10 mg twice daily. Lesional scalp punch biopsies and peripheral blood were obtained from alopecia areata patients. After PBMCs were isolated by density centrifugation and stained for CD3, CD4 and CD8, a FACSAria was used to sort CD4+ and CD8+ T cells.

The TCR comes from a human donor with alopecia areata. The chain is encoded by TRBV11-2 joined to TRBJ2-2; 9 junctional bases match TRBD1. The sample was CD8+ T cells sorted from blood, taken at week 24, from a patient treated with tofacitinib. For the CDR3, the sequence is CASSLGTGVTGELFF. The DNA sequence follows: TGTGCCAGCAGCTTAGGGACAGGGGTCACCGGGGAGCTGTTTTTT.